The 11 T cell receptor beta chains below come from one sample, sequenced in a study of shared clonotypes between healthy human individuals. The assay was immunoSEQ multiplex PCR, and TCRdb's table has in-frame clones only and misses some. The table shows more than 2 million clones, with 85% to 95% occurring only once. Naive CD8 populations comprised CD45RO-negative cells positively selected for CCR7, excluding terminally differentiated effector memory CD45RA+ cells. Input material: naive CD8+ T cells from PBMCs. The origin of the receptors is a man between 18 and 29 years old in good health. Some clones in this sample may be carry-over from other donors' samples.

The chain joins TRBV4-3 to TRBJ2-1; 10 positions agree with TRBD2. The junction had 11 bases not matched to a gene; V was cut back by 0 bases and J by 9 bases. This CDR3 is built from 17 residues. Germline CDR1 is LGHNA and CDR2 is YSLEER. CDR3 bases: TGCGCCAGCAGCCAAGATCTGGATGGGCTAGCGGGAGTTGAGCAGTTCTTC. Translated, it gives CASSQDLDGLAGVEQFF.

Notes on this clone: Other DNA sequences in the sample encode the same CDR3. The genes are TRBV4-1 and TRBJ2-7; tentative D call: TRBD2 (6 bases). The CDR3 runs to 15 residues. V was pared by 4 bases and J by 0 bases, with 13 bases between. Per the germline V gene, CDR1 is MGHRA and CDR2 is YSYEKL. The CDR3 DNA is TGCGCCAGCAGCCCCCTCGGGAGAAGCTCCTACGAGCAGTACTTC. Its translation is CASSPLGRSSYEQYF.

The chain joins TRBV7-9 to TRBJ2-7, with D hard to call. Trimming left V 2 bases short and J 7 bases short, with 18 bases between. Germline CDR1 is SEHNR and CDR2 is FQNEAQ (reference sequence). The CDR3 runs to 15 residues. The CDR3 protein is CASSLPLSKGQEQYF. The DNA for the CDR3 is TGTGCCAGCAGCTTACCCTTGTCCAAGGGCCAGGAGCAGTACTTC. Supplemented by reference TRBV7-9 and TRBJ2-7, the full variable domain reads DTGVSQNPRHKITKRGQNVTFRCDPISEHNRLYWYRQTLGQGPEFLTYFQNEAQLEKSRLLSDRFSAERPKGSFSTLEIQRTEQGDSAMYLCASSLPLSKGQEQYFGPGTRLTVT.

The chain is built from TRBV6-5 and TRBJ1-4; D remains unclear. From germline, CDR1 is MNHEY and CDR2 SVGAGI. With 4 bases removed from V and 2 bases from J, the gap between germline ends came to 11 bases. The CDR3 runs to 15 residues. The CDR3 spells CASSWYLGTNEKLFF. In DNA, the CDR3 is TGTGCCAGCAGTTGGTACCTAGGGACTAATGAAAAACTGTTTTTT.

The chain combines TRBV18 with TRBJ2-1; D not resolved. CDR3 length: 13 amino acids. From germline, CDR1 is KGHSH and CDR2 LQKENI. The V and J ends lost 2 bases and 8 bases respectively, with 10 bases between them. This CDR3 reads CASSPDNDDEQFF. CDR3 nucleotides: TGTGCCAGCTCACCAGATAACGACGATGAGCAGTTCTTC.

The V gene is TRBV6-5, the J gene TRBJ1-1; D not resolved. Trimming pared 7 bases from V and 2 bases from J, leaving 17 bases between. This CDR3 has 15 residues. Germline V CDR1 and CDR2: MNHEY, SVGAGI. The CDR3 here is CASTPLFGPNTEAFF. The CDR3 DNA sequence: TGTGCCAGCACACCCCTCTTCGGGCCTAACACTGAAGCTTTCTTT.

There are a few counts of this clone. The rearrangement links TRBV27 to TRBJ1-1; no definite D call. The CDR3 is 13 residues long. V gave up 2 bases and J gave up 0 bases, with 4 bases separating them. Germline V gene data show CDR1 as MNHEY and CDR2 as SMNVEV (reference sequence). The CDR3 bases are TGTGCCAGCAGTTTACAGATGAACACTGAAGCTTTCTTT. Translation: CASSLQMNTEAFF.

Comment on this clone: At the DNA level, this CDR3 is encoded by other sequences in the same sample as well. The chain is built from TRBV5-4 and TRBJ2-1; 7 nucleotides line up with TRBD2. CDR3 length: 13 residues. CDR1 SGHNT and CDR2 YYREEE come from the germline V gene (reference sequence). V was clipped by 4 bases and J by 5 bases; unmatched bases: 3. The CDR3 loop is CASSLGTNNEQFF. The DNA for the CDR3 is TGTGCCAGCAGCCTCGGGACTAACAATGAGCAGTTCTTC.

The chain is built from TRBV18 and TRBJ2-3, with TRBD2 identical over 13 bases. Germline loops: CDR1 KGHSH, CDR2 LQKENI. The J segment lost 4 bases and the V segment lost 0 bases, leaving 4 bases of the junction unmatched. CDR3 length: 17 amino acids. The CDR3 region is CASSPPSLAGGADTQYF. The CDR3 nucleotides read TGTGCCAGCTCACCACCGTCACTAGCGGGAGGGGCAGATACGCAGTATTTT.

Concerning this clone itself: This CDR3 is also generated by other DNA sequences in the sample. V is TRBV7-9 and J is TRBJ2-1; D unclear. Trimming pared 3 bases from V and 4 bases from J, leaving 4 bases between. The CDR3 sequence is 12 residues long. CDR1 SEHNR and CDR2 FQNEAQ come from the germline V gene (reference sequence). DNA for the CDR3: TGTGCCAGCAGCTTGTCTTACAATGAGCAGTTCTTC. It codes for CASSLSYNEQFF.

Concerning this clone itself: Distinct nucleotide sequences in the sample also encode this CDR3. The chain combines TRBV27 with TRBJ2-3, with TRBD2 as a possible D gene (5 bases). Per the germline V gene, CDR1 is MNHEY and CDR2 is SMNVEV (reference sequence). Trimming removed 5 bases at V and 6 bases at J, with 9 bases between. The CDR3 is made up of 12 amino acids. The CDR3 nucleotides are TGTGCCAGCAGTGGACTGGAGGATACGCAGTATTTT. Encoded protein: CASSGLEDTQYF.